The T cell receptor (beta chain) under discussion was sequenced for a study of OX40 agonist ivuxolimab in advanced cancers. About the investigation overall: Ivuxolimab, which targeted the costimulatory receptor OX40 (CD134), was an agonistic, fully human IgG2 monoclonal antibody. Intravenous ivuxolimab was administered to patients every 2 weeks at six dose levels: 0.01, 0.1, 0.3, 1.5, 3 and 10 mg/kg. Of the approximately 50 dose-escalation patients, hepatocellular carcinoma was present in about 20, melanoma in approximately 15, renal cell carcinoma in 9 and head and neck cancer in 9. In the dose-escalation cohort, 82.7% of patients were male, and the mean age was around 60 years, with a range of about 23 to 85. Prior anti-PD-1, anti-PD-L1 or anti-CTLA-4 therapy was permitted, and 30% to 50% of dose-escalation patients had received checkpoint inhibitors. Three dose-escalation patients achieved partial responses, one with hepatocellular carcinoma and two with cutaneous melanoma. The point of sequencing TCRbeta in the periphery was to test whether ivuxolimab changed TCR sequence diversity and drove clonal T-cell expansion. The monotherapy dose-escalation portion (N ≈ 52 patients) of the phase I ivuxolimab trial is reported in the paper. Beyond this particular receptor, the publication reports: On average, CD8+ T cells showed more expanded clones than CD4+ T cells after ivuxolimab. The antigen specificity of the clonally expanded peripheral T cells was not determined. Low levels of normalized T-cell clonal expansion were also seen in some patients who did not respond. At doses from 0.1 to 3.0 mg/kg, clonal expansion was seen in both CD4+ and CD8+ blood T cells between baseline and week 6. In partial responders in the 0.1-3.0 mg/kg groups, normalized peripheral clonal expansion was found to be among the lowest, especially among CD8+ T cells.

From a lookup of the germline V gene, CDR1 and CDR2 are KGHSH and LQKENI. The CDR3 measures 14 amino acids from cysteine to phenylalanine. Kept here is only the CDR3 DNA, which spans 42 bases and is read in frame from base 1. Relative to germline, V is 3 bases shorter and J is 4 bases shorter, with 12 bases between their ends. Genomic DNA was isolated from the sorted cells so that the TCRbeta CDR3 region could be sequenced. The immunoSEQ Assay was used to sequence the TCRbeta CDR3 regions. The clones in this table, taken by TCRdb from immuneACCESS, are in-frame only. Not every clone is retained; where verified, under half of the shortfall comes from an unresolved V gene, and the cause of the rest is unknown. The sample yields approximately 26,000 clones; about four fifths were counted once. The ten largest make up more than 10% of the sample. Patients with a history of autoimmune disease or receiving systemic immunosuppression were excluded from the trial. Peripheral blood for TCR sequencing was collected from all dose cohorts at baseline, on cycle 4 day 1, and on cycle 7 day 1. The samples were taken from a phase I, first-in-human, multicenter, open-label dose-escalation trial of ivuxolimab. The trial enrolled adults with locally advanced or metastatic head and neck squamous cell, hepatocellular, melanoma or renal cell carcinoma. Before TCR sequencing, CD4+ T cells and CD8+ T cells from peripheral blood were sorted into separate populations.

With respect to this clone: Its antigen is still unknown. No much larger clone exists at a distance of one base, and base qualities are not known.

Sequencing was performed on CD4+ or CD8+ T cells sorted from blood, taken in a trial of the OX40 agonist ivuxolimab. The receptor was derived from an adult with an advanced solid tumor such as melanoma, head and neck, liver or kidney cancer. The chain links TRBV18 with TRBJ1-2, with the D gene not clear enough to name. CDR3 region: CASSPNTDVYGYTF. The DNA is TGTGCCAGCTCACCGAACACGGACGTCTATGGCTACACCTTC.